The 22 T cell receptor beta chains below come from one sample, sequenced in a study of blood T cells in healthy people across ages. With a J-beta primer mix and a sample-barcoded 5' primer, a second PCR ran 7 to 11 cycles. TCRdb re-called the 5' RACE reads through MiXCR, storing one row per CDR3 protein. The sample includes hundreds of thousands of distinct CDR3 sequences, 56% seen only once; the top ten take roughly 24%. Sequenced sample: blood. The receptors come from a man in his forties in good health.

In DNA form, the CDR3 reads TGCGCCAGCACTCTAGCGAATGAGCAGTTCTTC. This encodes CASTLANEQFF. V is TRBV5-1 and J is TRBJ2-1, with D possibly matching TRBD2 (6 bases). This CDR3 is built from 11 residues. Deletions cut 6 bases from V and 7 bases from J, with 8 bases between. The germline CDR1 and CDR2 sequences are SGHRS and YFSETQ. The variable domain in full, with the rest retrieved from reference TRBV5-1 and TRBJ2-1, is KAGVTQTPRYLIKTRGQQVTLSCSPISGHRSVSWYQQTPGQGLQFLFEYFSETQRNKGNFPGRFSGRQFSNSRSEMNVSTLELGDSALYLCASTLANEQFFGPGTRLTVL.

V gene TRBV2 combines with J gene TRBJ2-3; D is unresolved. CDR1 SNHLY and CDR2 FYNNEI come from the germline V gene. Trimming cost V 1 base and J 5 bases, with 19 bases left between them. This CDR3 is built from 17 residues. The chain's CDR3 is CASSEGLTFLPGDTQYF. DNA of the CDR3: TGTGCCAGCAGTGAAGGGCTCACGTTCCTACCGGGAGATACGCAGTATTTT.

J is TRBJ2-5 and V is TRBV6-6; TRBD2 matches 11 bases. Germline CDR1 is MNHNY and CDR2 is SVGAGI (reference sequence). The CDR3 has 16 amino acids. V trimming: 3 bases; J trimming: 5 bases; junction bases outside the gene matches: 8. CDR3 protein: CASSYGTSGSYETQYF. The CDR3 nucleotides read TGTGCCAGCAGTTATGGCACTAGCGGGAGTTATGAGACCCAGTACTTC.

The CDR3 reads CSARKPGRVYNEQFF. The CDR3 DNA sequence: TGCAGTGCTAGGAAACCGGGACGGGTCTACAATGAGCAGTTCTTC. The J gene is TRBJ2-1, the V gene TRBV20-1, with D perhaps matching TRBD1 or TRBD2 (5 bases each). V lost 3 bases and J lost 3, with 15 bases in between. This CDR3 region has 15 residues. Germline CDR1 and CDR2: DFQATT and SNEGSKA (reference sequence).

J is TRBJ2-4 and V is TRBV6-5; D is tentatively TRBD1 or TRBD2 (5 bases each). The CDR3 contains 14 residues. Germline V gene data show CDR1 as MNHEY and CDR2 as SVGAGI. The V and J ends lost 8 bases and 0 bases respectively, with 11 bases between them. The CDR3 coding sequence is TGTGCCAGCGGGGGTGTAGGAGCCAAAAACATTCAGTACTTC. Translation: CASGGVGAKNIQYF.

Comment on this clonotype: A much larger clone sits a single nucleotide away, making a read error possible. For the CDR3, the DNA is TGTGCCAACAGTGATCCTCCTAACTATGGCTACACCTTC. Its protein product is CANSDPPNYGYTF. The chain has TRBV27 and TRBJ1-2; D gene unclear. Germline loops: CDR1 MNHEY, CDR2 SMNVEV (reference sequence). CDR3 length: 13 amino acids.

The chain combines TRBV7-6 with TRBJ1-2; D is undetermined. CDR1 and CDR2 (germline): SGHVS, FNYEAQ. This CDR3 is built from 14 residues. The V end was cut by 1 base, the J end by 4 bases, with 10 bases between. The CDR3 region has the DNA TGTGCCAGCAGCTTAGGCAGAGGGCCCTATGGCTACACCTTC. It is translated as CASSLGRGPYGYTF.

This clonotype was counted a few times. The J gene is TRBJ1-6, the V gene TRBV27; TRBD1 aligns across 8 bases. Germline V gene sequence: CDR1 MNHEY, CDR2 SMNVEV (reference sequence). The CDR3 is made up of 15 amino acids. Germline trimming cut 5 bases from V and 14 bases from J; bases unmatched to any gene: 14. The CDR3 reads CASSPTIQGGDALHF. The CDR3 nucleotides are TGTGCCAGCAGTCCAACAATACAGGGGGGCGATGCCCTCCACTTT.

J is TRBJ2-1 and V is TRBV11-2, with a tentative D call TRBD1 (6 bases). The V gene lost 5 bases and the J gene lost 6 bases, with 20 bases spanning the gap. Germline V gene sequence: CDR1 SGHAT, CDR2 FQNNGV. The length of the CDR3 is 16 residues. The CDR3 reads CASSQGHVERSNEQFF. The CDR3 DNA sequence: TGTGCCAGCAGCCAGGGGCACGTTGAGCGTTCCAATGAGCAGTTCTTC.

This sequence joins TRBV12-3 or TRBV12-4 and TRBJ1-6; no clear D gene. This CDR3 has 15 residues. V was pared by 5 bases and J by 7 bases, with 15 bases between. The CDR3 loop is CASSGGPYGNSPLHF. The CDR3 coding sequence is TGTGCCAGCAGTGGCGGACCTTACGGCAATTCACCCCTCCACTTT.

The chain has TRBV20-1 and TRBJ2-3; D is undetermined. The CDR3 extends over 16 amino acids. Trimming stripped 3 bases from V and 1 base from J, with 17 bases between. Germline V CDR1 and CDR2: DFQATT, SNEGSKA (reference sequence). CDR3 sequence reads: CSARAMNRTRTDTQYF. In DNA, the CDR3 is TGCAGTGCTAGGGCCATGAACAGAACTCGCACAGATACGCAGTATTTT.

J is TRBJ2-5 and V is TRBV7-9; 11 nucleotides line up with TRBD2. The trim removed 5 bases at V and 5 bases at J, leaving 16 bases unmatched. The CDR3 is 18 amino acids. The V gene's germline CDR1 is SEHNR and CDR2 FQNEAQ (reference sequence). The CDR3 DNA reads TGTGCCAGCAGCATCACTCTTAGCGGGAGGGTGCGCTCGGAGACCCAGTACTTC. This sequence encodes CASSITLSGRVRSETQYF.

This clonotype has just a few counts. This rearrangement joins TRBV25-1 to TRBJ2-7, with D perhaps matching TRBD2 (6 bases). Germline CDR1 and CDR2: MGHDK and SYGVNS. Trimming stripped 1 base from V and 2 bases from J, with 15 bases between. The length of the CDR3 is 16 residues. CDR3: CASSESVGGITYEQYF. The CDR3 DNA follows: TGTGCCAGCAGTGAATCAGTGGGAGGTATAACCTACGAGCAGTACTTC.

This sequence joins TRBV6-5 and TRBJ2-1; 8 nucleotides agree with TRBD1. V was pared by 6 bases and J by 12 bases, with 19 bases of the junction left unmatched. The germline V gene has CDR1 MNHEY and CDR2 SVGAGI. The CDR3 runs to 16 residues. CDR3 DNA: TGTGCCAGCAGCCCCTCCGGACAGGGTCGCCTCCTTGGGCAGTTCTTC. Protein sequence: CASSPSGQGRLLGQFF.

This clonotype occurred a few times. The genes are TRBV5-1 and TRBJ2-1; 8 nucleotides align to TRBD2. Germline V lookup: CDR1 SGHRS, CDR2 YFSETQ. V was pared by 2 bases and J by 9 bases, with 13 bases of the junction left unmatched. This CDR3 is 16 amino acids long. In nucleotides, the CDR3 is TGCGCCAGCAGCTTAATTATAGCGGGATCAGGATCTGAGCAGTTCTTC. Translated, it gives CASSLIIAGSGSEQFF.

V is TRBV20-1 and J is TRBJ1-2, with TRBD1 identical over 12 bases. The CDR3 is 16 residues long. Trimming cost V 0 bases and J 7 bases; bases outside gene matches: 9. CDR1 is DFQATT and CDR2 is SNEGSKA in the germline V gene (reference sequence). CDR3 coding DNA: TGCAGTGCTAGAGAGGGGACAGGGGGCGTAGTGGGTGGCTACACCTTC. Its protein is CSAREGTGGVVGGYTF.

This sequence joins TRBV5-6 and TRBJ1-5, with D unresolved. Germline lookup yields CDR1 SGHDT and CDR2 YYEEEE. Trimming cost V 4 bases and J 0 bases, with 14 bases left between them. The CDR3 contains 16 residues. This CDR3 reads CASSVHSAYSNQPQHF. The DNA of the CDR3 is TGTGCCAGCAGCGTACACAGCGCTTATAGCAATCAGCCCCAGCATTTT.

This clonotype occurred a few times. The V gene is TRBV10-3, the J gene TRBJ2-7, with unresolved D. The CDR3 runs 12 residues. Per germline, CDR1 ENHRY and CDR2 SYGVKD. The V gene lost 8 bases and the J gene lost 3 bases, with 11 bases spanning the gap. The CDR3 DNA follows: TGTGCCATCTCGGCGACCGACTACGAGCAGTACTTC. It specifies CAISATDYEQYF.

This sequence joins TRBV20-1 and TRBJ1-4; unclear D gene. V gave up 1 base and J gave up 6 bases, with 6 bases separating them. The CDR3 extends over 12 amino acids. The germline gives CDR1 DFQATT, CDR2 SNEGSKA (reference sequence). The CDR3 loop is CSARVSDEKLFF. CDR3 coding DNA: TGCAGTGCTAGAGTTAGTGATGAAAAACTGTTTTTT.

The rearrangement uses TRBV21-1 and TRBJ2-4; the table names TRBD1, a call not compared with the DNA. TRBV21-1 is designated a pseudogene. The CDR3 loop spans 22 amino acids. CDR3 bases: TGTGCCAGCATCCCCTGGGCAGGGGGAGATCCGATAGCCGACTTAGCCAAAAACATTCAGTACTTC. This gives the protein CASIPWAGGDPIADLAKNIQYF.

The chain joins TRBV11-2 to TRBJ1-1, with D perhaps matching TRBD1 (5 bases). V lost 1 base to trimming and J lost 4 bases, with 10 bases between them. Germline loops: CDR1 SGHAT, CDR2 FQNNGV. The CDR3 is made up of 14 amino acids. The CDR3 spells CASSLATGATEAFF. DNA of the CDR3: TGTGCCAGCAGCTTAGCAACTGGGGCCACTGAAGCTTTCTTT.

The gene calls are TRBV27 and TRBJ2-5; D ambiguous. Germline values: CDR1 MNHEY, CDR2 SMNVEV (reference sequence). Trimming took off 5 bases at V and 1 base at J, with 8 bases between the two ends. The CDR3 runs to 13 residues. CDR3 region: CASSTEFQETQYF. The CDR3 nucleotides read TGTGCCAGCAGTACAGAGTTCCAAGAGACCCAGTACTTC.